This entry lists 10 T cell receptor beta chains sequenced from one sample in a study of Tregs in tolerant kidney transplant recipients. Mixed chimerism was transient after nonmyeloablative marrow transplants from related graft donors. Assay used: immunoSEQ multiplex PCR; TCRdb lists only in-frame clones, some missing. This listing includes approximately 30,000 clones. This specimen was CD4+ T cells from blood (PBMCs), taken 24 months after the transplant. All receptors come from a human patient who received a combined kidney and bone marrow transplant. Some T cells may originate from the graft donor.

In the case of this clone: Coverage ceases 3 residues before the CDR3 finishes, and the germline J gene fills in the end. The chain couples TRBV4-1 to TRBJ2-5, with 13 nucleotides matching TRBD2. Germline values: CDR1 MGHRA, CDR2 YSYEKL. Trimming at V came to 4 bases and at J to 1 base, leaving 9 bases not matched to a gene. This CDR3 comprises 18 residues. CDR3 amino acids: CASSRASGLAGVQETQYF. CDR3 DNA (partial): TGCGCCAGCAGCCGAGCCTCAGGACTAGCGGGGGTCCAAGAGACC.

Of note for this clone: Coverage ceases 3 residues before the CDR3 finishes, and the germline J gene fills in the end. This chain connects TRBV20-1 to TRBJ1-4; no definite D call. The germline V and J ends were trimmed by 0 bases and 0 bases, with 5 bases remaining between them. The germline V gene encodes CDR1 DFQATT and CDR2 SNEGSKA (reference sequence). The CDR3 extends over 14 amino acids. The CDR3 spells CSARDAATNEKLFF. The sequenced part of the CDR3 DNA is TGCAGTGCTAGAGATGCAGCAACTAATGAAAAA.

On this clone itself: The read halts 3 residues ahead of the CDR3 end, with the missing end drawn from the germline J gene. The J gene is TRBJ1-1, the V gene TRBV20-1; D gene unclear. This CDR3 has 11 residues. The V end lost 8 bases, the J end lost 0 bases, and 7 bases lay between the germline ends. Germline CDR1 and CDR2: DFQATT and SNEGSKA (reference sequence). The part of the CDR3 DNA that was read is TGCAGTTCTAAGGTGAACACTGAA. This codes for CSSKVNTE. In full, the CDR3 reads CSSKVNTEAFF.

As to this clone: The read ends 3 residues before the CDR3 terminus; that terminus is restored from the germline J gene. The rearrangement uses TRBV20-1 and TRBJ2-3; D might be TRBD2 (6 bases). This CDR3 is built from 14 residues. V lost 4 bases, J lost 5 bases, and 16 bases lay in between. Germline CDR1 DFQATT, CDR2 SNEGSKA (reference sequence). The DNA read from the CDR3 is TGCAGTGCTACTCGGGACTCAGTGCTAGATACG. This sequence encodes CSATRDSVLDT. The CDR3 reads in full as CSATRDSVLDTQYF.

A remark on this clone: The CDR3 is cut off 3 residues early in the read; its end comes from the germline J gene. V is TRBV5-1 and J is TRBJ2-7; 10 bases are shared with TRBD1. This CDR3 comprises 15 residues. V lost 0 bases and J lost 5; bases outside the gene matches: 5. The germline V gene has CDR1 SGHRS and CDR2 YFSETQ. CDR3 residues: CASSLAGQGNHEQYF. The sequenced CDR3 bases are TGCGCCAGCAGCTTGGCGGGACAGGGGAACCACGAG.

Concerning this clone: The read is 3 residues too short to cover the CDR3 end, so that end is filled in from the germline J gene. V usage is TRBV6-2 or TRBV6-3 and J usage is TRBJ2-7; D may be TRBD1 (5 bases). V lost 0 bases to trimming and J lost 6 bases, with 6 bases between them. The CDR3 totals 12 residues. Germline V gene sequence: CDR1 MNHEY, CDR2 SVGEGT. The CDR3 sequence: CASSYSRGEQYF. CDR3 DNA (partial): TGTGCCAGCAGTTACTCAAGGGGCGAG.

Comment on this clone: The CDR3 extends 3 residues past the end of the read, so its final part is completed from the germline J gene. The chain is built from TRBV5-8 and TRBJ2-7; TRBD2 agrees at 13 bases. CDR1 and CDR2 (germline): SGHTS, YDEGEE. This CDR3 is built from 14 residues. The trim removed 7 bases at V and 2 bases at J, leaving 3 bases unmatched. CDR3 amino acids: CASQLAGGPYEQYF. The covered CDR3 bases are TGTGCCAGCCAACTAGCGGGAGGGCCCTACGAG.

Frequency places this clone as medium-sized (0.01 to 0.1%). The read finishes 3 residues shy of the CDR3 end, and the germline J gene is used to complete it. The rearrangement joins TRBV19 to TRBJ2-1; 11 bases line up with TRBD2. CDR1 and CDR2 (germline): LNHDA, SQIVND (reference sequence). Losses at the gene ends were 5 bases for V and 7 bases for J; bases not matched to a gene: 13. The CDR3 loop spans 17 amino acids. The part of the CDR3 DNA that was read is TGTGCCAGTAGTTCGCGTACCGGGACTAGCGGCCCAAATGAG. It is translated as CASSSRTGTSGPNE. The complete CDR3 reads CASSSRTGTSGPNEQFF. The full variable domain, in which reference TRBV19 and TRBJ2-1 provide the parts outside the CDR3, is DGGITQSPKYLFRKEGQNVTLSCEQNLNHDAMYWYRQDPGQGLRLIYYSQIVNDFQKGDIAEGYSVSREKKESFPLTVTSAQKNPTAFYLCASSSRTGTSGPNEQFFGPGTRLTVL.

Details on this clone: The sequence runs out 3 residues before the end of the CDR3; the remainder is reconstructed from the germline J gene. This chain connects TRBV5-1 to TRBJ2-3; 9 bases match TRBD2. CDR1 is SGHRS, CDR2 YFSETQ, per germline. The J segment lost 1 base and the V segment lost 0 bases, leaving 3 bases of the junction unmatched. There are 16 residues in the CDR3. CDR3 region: CASSLALAGGTDTQYF. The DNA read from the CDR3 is TGCGCCAGCAGCTTGGCCTTAGCGGGAGGCACAGATACG.

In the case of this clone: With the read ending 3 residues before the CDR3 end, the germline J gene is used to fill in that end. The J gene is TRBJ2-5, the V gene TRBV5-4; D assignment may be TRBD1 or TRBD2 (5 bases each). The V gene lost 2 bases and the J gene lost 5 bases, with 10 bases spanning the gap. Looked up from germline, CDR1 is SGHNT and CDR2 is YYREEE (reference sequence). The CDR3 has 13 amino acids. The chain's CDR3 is CASSFEGWETQYF. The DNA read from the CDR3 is TGTGCCAGCAGCTTCGAGGGGTGGGAGACC.